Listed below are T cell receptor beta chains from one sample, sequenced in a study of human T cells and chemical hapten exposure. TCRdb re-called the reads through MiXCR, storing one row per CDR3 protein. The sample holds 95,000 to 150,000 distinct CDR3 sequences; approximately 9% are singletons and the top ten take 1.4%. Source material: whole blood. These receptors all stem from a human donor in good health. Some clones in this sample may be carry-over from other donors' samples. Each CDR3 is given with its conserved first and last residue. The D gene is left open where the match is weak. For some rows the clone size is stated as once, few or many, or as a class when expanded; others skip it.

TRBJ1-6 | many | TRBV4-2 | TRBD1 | TGTGCCAGCAGCCAAGTTATGAACAGGGGAAATTCACCCCTCCACTTT | CASSQVMNRGNSPLHF
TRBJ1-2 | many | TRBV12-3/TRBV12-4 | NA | TGTGCCAGCAGTTTTTCAGGGTTCGGAGCTAACTATGGCTACACCTTC | CASSFSGFGANYGYTF
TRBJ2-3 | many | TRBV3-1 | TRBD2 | TGTGCCAGCAGCCCCCGGGTGAGGACTAGAGTTCGCACAGATACGCAGTATTTT | CASSPRVRTRVRTDTQYF
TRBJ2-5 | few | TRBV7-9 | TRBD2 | TGTGCCAGCAGCCCCTTCGGGACTAGCGGGAGTCAGACCCAGTACTTC | CASSPFGTSGSQTQYF
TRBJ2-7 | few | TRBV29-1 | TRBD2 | TGCAGCGTTGCGGGAGGCATGGAATCCTACGAGCAGTACTTC | CSVAGGMESYEQYF
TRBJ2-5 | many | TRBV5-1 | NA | TGCGCCAGCAGCTCCCCCTCGGAGGCCCAAGAGACCCAGTACTTC | CASSSPSEAQETQYF
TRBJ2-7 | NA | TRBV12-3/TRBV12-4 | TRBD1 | TGTGCCAGCAGTTGGGACAGGGGCCCCTACGAGCAGTACTTC | CASSWDRGPYEQYF
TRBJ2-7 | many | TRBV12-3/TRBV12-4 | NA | TGTGCCAGCAGTTTGGGCAGGGGCGAGCAGTACTTC | CASSLGRGEQYF
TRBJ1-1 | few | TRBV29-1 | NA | TGCAGCGTTGATCAAACGGCCACCACTGAAGCTTTCTTT | CSVDQTATTEAFF
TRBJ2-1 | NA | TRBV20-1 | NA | TGCAGTGCTAGAGGAGTGGGGCCATATGAGCAGTTCTTC | CSARGVGPYEQFF
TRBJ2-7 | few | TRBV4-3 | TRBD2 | TGCGCCAGCAGCTACGGGAGGAGCTCCTACGAGCAGTACTTC | CASSYGRSSYEQYF
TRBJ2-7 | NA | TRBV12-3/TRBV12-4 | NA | TGTGCCAGCAGTTTAGCTCCGAGCGCAATATACGAGCAGTACTTC | CASSLAPSAIYEQYF
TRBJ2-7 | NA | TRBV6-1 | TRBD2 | TGTGCCAGCCGGGGACTAGCGGGGGGGATCTCCTACGAGCAGTACTTC | CASRGLAGGISYEQYF
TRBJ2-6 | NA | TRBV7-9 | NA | TGTGCCAGCAGCTCGCTCAGGGCTGGGGCCAACGTCCTGACTTTC | CASSSLRAGANVLTF
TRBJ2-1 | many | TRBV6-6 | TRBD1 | TGTGCCAGCAGTGTCCGGGACAGGGGGGATAGTGAGCAGTTCTTC | CASSVRDRGDSEQFF
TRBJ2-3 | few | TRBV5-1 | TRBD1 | TGCGCCAGCAGCTTGGCCTTCAGCGGACAGGGGGCCTACACAGATACGCAGTATTTT | CASSLAFSGQGAYTDTQYF
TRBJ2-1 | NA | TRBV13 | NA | TGTGCCAGCAGCTCCAGGGGCGTCAATGAGCAGTTCTTC | CASSSRGVNEQFF
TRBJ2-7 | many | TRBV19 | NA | TGTGCCAGTACCTCCGGGACACCCTACGAGCAGTACTTC | CASTSGTPYEQYF
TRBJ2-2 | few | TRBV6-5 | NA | TGTGCCAGCAGGGCGAGGAACACCGGGGAGCTGTTTTTT | CASRARNTGELFF
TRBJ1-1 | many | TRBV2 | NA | TGTGCCAGCAGGGGGCCTGGAGGGAACACTGAAGCTTTCTTT | CASRGPGGNTEAFF
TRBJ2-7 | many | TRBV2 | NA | TGTGCCAGCAGGGGGGGGGGACAGTCGCTCGAGCAGTACTTC | CASRGGGQSLEQYF
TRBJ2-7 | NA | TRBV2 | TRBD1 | TGTGCCAGCAGTGTCGGACAGGGGGGGATCTACGAGCAGTACTTC | CASSVGQGGIYEQYF
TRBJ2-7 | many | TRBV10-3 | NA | TGTGCCATCAGTGAAGTAGGACCGGAGCCCTACGAGCAGTACTTC | CAISEVGPEPYEQYF
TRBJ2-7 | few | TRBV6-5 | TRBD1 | TGTGCCAGCAGTTACCGGGACAGGGGCACCTACGAGCAGTACTTC | CASSYRDRGTYEQYF
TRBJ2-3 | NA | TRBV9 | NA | TGTGCCAGCAGCGTGACCGGAGATACGCAGTATTTT | CASSVTGDTQYF
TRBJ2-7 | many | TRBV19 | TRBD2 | TGTGCCAGTAGTATTTTTGCGGGAGGCACCTACGAGCAGTACTTC | CASSIFAGGTYEQYF
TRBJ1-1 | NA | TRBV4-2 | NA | TGTGCCAGCAGCCAAGATGGTGGGGGGACTGAAGCTTTCTTT | CASSQDGGGTEAFF
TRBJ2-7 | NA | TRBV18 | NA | TGTGCCAGCTCACCAGGAAGCTTTGGGTTTTACGAGCAGTACTTC | CASSPGSFGFYEQYF
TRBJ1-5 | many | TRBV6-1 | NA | TGTGCCAGCAGTGTAACAGGTAGCAATCAGCCCCAGCATTTT | CASSVTGSNQPQHF
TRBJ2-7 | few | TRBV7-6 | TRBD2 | TGTGCCAGCAGCCTCGGGACTAGCGACTACGAGCAGTACTTC | CASSLGTSDYEQYF
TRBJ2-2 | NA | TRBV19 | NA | TGTGCCAGTAGTGTGGAGTATTCCGGGGAGCTGTTTTTT | CASSVEYSGELFF
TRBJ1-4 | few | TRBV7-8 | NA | TGTGCCAGCAGCTTAGGGGGGAGGGATTCTGAAAAACTGTTTTTT | CASSLGGRDSEKLFF
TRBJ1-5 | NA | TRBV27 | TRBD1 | TGTGCCAGCAGTCGAACAGGGGGAGGCAATCAGCCCCAGCATTTT | CASSRTGGGNQPQHF
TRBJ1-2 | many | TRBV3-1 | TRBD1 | TGTGCCAGCAGCCCCCTTCAGGGGGAGGATGGCTACACCTTC | CASSPLQGEDGYTF
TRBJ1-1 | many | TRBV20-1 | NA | TGCAGTGCTAGAGATCTGCGGGTGGAGGGTGGGGGTAAGAACACTGAAGCTTTCTTT | CSARDLRVEGGGKNTEAFF
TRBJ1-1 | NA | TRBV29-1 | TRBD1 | TGCAGCGCGGGACAGGTGAACACTGAAGCTTTCTTT | CSAGQVNTEAFF
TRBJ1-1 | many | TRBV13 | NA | TGTGCCAGCGGCGGGACAGAAGCTTTCTTT | CASGGTEAFF
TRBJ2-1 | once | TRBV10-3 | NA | TGTGCCATCAGTAGCTCCTACAATGAGCAGTTCTTC | CAISSSYNEQFF
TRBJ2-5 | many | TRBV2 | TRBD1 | TGTGCCAGCAGTGCCCGGACAGGGCAAGAGACCCAGTACTTC | CASSARTGQETQYF
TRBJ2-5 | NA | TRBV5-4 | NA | TGTGCCAGCAGCTCCCCCACTAGGGCGGGAGAGACCCAGTACTTC | CASSSPTRAGETQYF
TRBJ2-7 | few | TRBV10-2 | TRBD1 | TGCGCCAGCCGGGACAGCTTATCTTCCGAGCAGTACTTC | CASRDSLSSEQYF
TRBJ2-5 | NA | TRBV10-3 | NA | TGTGCCATCAGTGAGTCGAATGTGCGGGGGCAGACCCCCTTCCAAGAGACCCAGTACTTC | CAISESNVRGQTPFQETQYF
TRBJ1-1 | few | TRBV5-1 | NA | TGCGCCAGCACCGGACAGCTTGGATCAGGGAAGGGGACTGAAGCTTTCTTT | CASTGQLGSGKGTEAFF
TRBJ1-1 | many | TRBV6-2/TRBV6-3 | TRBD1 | TGTGCCAGCAGCGAGAATCACTCACGGAACGACAGGGGGCTGATCCTGAACACTGAAGCTTTCTTT | CASSENHSRNDRGLILNTEAFF
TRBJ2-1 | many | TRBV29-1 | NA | TGCAGCGTTGTTGGGGAGCCCAATGAGCAGTTCTTC | CSVVGEPNEQFF
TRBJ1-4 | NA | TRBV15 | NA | TGTGCCACCAGCAGAGAAAACCCCCCCAATGAAAAACTGTTTTTT | CATSRENPPNEKLFF